Listed here is a single T cell receptor beta chain. No cognate antigen has been identified for it. No quality values exist for individual bases; no much larger clone is one base distant. From the germline V gene, CDR1 is MRHNA and CDR2 is SNTAGT. The junction shows trimming of 6 bases on V and 3 bases on J, and the gene matches do not reach 15 bases of it. The CDR3 measures 17 amino acids from cysteine to phenylalanine. The kept DNA is CDR3 alone, 51 bases in frame from the first base. TCRbeta CDR3 regions were amplified from genomic DNA using the immunoSEQ Assay, a bias-controlled multiplex PCR. The study's own analysis went as follows. The number of nucleated cells in each sample was estimated by amplification of reference gene primers within the assay. To quantify the absolute abundance of each unique TCRbeta CDR3 rearrangement, sequence reads were collapsed and filtered. For each sample, productive Simpson clonality was calculated as the square root of Simpson's diversity index across productive rearrangements. Entries here come from immuneACCESS through TCRdb and include only in-frame sequences with V and J called. Some clones fail to appear in such tables; in the studies checked, an unresolved V gene covers under half of the shortfall, and the cause of the remainder is unknown. Clone size and the V and J calls come from that table; the DNA yielded D and trimming. The sample data list some 66,000 clones, and around 82% of these were observed just once. Of the sample, about 6.2% falls within the top ten clones.

These data are taken from a study of blood T cell repertoires in COVID-19 (dated by TCRdb to the early 2020s). Broadly, across the study: Samples covering the acute and convalescent phases of COVID-19 were provided by collaborators in the United States, Italy and Spain. Samples came from the ongoing ImmuneRACE study (first 160 participants) plus 1,254 subjects from 6 global collaborators. The dataset comprised deeply sampled blood TCRbeta repertoires from subjects exposed to, actively infected with, or recovered from COVID-19. Where available, HLA class I and class II types were taken from metadata supplied by the sample provider and were not determined by assay-based typing. Sample metadata almost always included a de-identified subject ID, COVID-19 status, age in years and sex. The prospective study material was composed of cDNA or gDNA derived from T cells, B-cell-depleted T cells, or PBMCs. The repertoires were released in a freely available public database intended as a resource for research on the immune response to SARS-CoV-2. Study-wide findings and limitations: The amount of clinical and demographic metadata varied by source and participant and was provided uncurated.

Collaborating institutions collected whole blood in K2EDTA tubes following their own protocols. For TCRbeta analysis, collaborators shipped samples in one of three forms: frozen whole blood, isolated PBMCs, or DNA extracted from either of those sample types. This sequence was found in a man in his 60s with acute or convalescent COVID-19. The specimen was peripheral blood. The V and J segments used are TRBV6-4 and TRBJ1-2, and 8 junctional nucleotides match TRBD1. The nucleotide sequence is given as TGTGCCAGCAGCCCCAGGGGGCAGAGGGACGATTACTATGGCTACACCTTC. The resulting protein is CASSPRGQRDDYYGYTF.